This TCR beta chain was identified during a study of blood T cell repertoires in COVID-19. V trimming: 6 bases; J trimming: 1 base; junction bases outside the gene matches: 15. The CDR3 covers 18 residues. Looked up from germline, CDR1 is SGDLS and CDR2 is YYNGEE. Clones were sequenced by immunoSEQ multiplex PCR, and TCRdb holds only the in-frame ones, with some missing. The table records a few hundred thousand clones, more than 65% of them present only once. Sequencing was done on a sample of peripheral blood. The clonotype comes from a woman in her 30s who had recovered from COVID-19. V is TRBV9 and J is TRBJ2-2, with 7 positions matching TRBD2. The CDR3 reads CASTTHSGASGNTGELFF. CDR3 coding DNA: TGTGCCAGCACCACTCATTCGGGAGCTAGCGGGAACACCGGGGAGCTGTTTTTT.